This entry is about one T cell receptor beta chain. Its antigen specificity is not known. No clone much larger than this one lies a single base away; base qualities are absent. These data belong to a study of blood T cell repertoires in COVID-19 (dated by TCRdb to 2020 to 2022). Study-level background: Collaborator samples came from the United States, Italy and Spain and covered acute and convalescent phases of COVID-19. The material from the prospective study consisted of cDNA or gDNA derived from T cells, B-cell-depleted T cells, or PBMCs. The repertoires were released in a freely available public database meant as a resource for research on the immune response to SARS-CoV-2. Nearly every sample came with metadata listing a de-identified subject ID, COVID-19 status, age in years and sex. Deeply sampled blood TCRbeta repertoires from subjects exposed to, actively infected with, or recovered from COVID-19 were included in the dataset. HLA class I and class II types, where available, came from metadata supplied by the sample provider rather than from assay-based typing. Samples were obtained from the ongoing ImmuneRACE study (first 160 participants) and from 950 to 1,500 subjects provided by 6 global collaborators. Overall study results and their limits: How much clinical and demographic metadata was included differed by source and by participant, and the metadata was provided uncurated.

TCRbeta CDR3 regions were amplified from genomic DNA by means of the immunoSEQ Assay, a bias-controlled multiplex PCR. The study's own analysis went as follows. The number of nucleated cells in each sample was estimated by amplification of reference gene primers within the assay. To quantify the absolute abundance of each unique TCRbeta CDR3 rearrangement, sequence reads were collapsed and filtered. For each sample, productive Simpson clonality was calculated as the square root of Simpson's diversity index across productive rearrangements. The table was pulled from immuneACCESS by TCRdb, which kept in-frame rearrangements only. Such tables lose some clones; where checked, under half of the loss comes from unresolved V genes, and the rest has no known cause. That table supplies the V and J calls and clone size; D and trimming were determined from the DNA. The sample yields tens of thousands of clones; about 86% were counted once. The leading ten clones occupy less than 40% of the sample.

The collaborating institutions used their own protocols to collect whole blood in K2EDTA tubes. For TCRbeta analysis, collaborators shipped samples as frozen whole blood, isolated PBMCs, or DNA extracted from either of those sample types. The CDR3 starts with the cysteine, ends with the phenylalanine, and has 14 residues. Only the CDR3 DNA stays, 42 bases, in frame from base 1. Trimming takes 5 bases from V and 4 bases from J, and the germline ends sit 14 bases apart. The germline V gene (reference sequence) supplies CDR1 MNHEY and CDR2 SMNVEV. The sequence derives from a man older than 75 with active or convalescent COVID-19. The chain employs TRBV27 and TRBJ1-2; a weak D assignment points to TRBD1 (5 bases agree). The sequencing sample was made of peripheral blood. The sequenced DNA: TGTGCCAGCAGTCTAACCCCACAGGCCTATGGCTACACCTTC. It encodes CASSLTPQAYGYTF.